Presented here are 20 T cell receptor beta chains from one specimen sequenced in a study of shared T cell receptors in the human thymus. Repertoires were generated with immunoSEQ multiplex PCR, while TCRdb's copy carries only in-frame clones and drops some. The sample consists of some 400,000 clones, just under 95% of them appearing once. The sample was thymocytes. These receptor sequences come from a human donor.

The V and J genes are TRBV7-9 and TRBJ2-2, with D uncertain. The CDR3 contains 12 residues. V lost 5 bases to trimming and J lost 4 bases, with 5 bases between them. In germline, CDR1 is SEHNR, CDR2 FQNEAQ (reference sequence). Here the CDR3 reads CASSPPTGELFF. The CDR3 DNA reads TGTGCCAGCAGCCCCCCCACCGGGGAGCTGTTTTTT.

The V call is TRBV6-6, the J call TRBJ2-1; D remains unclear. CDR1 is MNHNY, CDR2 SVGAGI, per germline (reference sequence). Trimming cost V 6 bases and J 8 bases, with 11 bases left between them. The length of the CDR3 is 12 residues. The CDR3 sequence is CASRGSMDEQFF. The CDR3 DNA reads TGTGCCAGCAGGGGTAGCATGGATGAGCAGTTCTTC.

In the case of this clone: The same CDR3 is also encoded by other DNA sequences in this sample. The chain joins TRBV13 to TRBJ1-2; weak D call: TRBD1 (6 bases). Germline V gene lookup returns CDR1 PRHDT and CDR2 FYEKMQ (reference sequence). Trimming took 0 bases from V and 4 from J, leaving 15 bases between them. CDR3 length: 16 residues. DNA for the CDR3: TGTGCCAGCAGCTTAGGCCTGGGCCTAGGGGGCTATGGCTACACCTTC. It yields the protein CASSLGLGLGGYGYTF.

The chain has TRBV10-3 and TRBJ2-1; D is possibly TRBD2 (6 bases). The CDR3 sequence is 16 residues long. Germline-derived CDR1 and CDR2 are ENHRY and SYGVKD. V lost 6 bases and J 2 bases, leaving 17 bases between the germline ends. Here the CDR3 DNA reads TGTGCCATCAGGTCCTTAGGGGCGGGACCCTACAATGAGCAGTTCTTC. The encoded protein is CAIRSLGAGPYNEQFF.

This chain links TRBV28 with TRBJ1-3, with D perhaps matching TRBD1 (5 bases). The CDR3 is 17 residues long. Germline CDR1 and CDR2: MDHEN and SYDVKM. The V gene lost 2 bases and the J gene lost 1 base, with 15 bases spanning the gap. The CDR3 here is CASSLVKGRRSGNTIYF. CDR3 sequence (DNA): TGTGCCAGCAGTTTAGTGAAGGGGCGGAGGTCTGGAAACACCATATATTTT.

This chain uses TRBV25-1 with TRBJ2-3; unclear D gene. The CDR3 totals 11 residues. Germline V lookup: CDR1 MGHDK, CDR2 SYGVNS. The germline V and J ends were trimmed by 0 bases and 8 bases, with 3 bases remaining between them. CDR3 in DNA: TGTGCCAGCAGTGAATATGGTACGCAGTATTTT. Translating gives CASSEYGTQYF. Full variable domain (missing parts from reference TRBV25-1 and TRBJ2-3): EADIYQTPRYLVIGTGKKITLECSQTMGHDKMYWYQQDPGMELHLIHYSYGVNSTEKGDLSSESTVSRIRTEHFPLTLESARPSHTSQYLCASSEYGTQYFGPGTRLTVL.

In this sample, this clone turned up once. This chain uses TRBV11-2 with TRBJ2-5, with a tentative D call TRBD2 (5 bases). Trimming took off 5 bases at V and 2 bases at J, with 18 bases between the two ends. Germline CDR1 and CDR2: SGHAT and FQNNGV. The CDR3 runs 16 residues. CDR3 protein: CASSPDSRAAQETQYF. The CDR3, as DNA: TGTGCCAGCAGCCCCGATTCGCGGGCTGCACAAGAGACCCAGTACTTC.

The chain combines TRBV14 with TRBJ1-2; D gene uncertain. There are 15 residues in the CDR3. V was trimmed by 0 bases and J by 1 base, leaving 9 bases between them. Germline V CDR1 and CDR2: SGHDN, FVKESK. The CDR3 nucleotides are TGTGCCAGCAGCCAAGATGGGCCAGGTAACTATGGCTACACCTTC. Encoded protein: CASSQDGPGNYGYTF.

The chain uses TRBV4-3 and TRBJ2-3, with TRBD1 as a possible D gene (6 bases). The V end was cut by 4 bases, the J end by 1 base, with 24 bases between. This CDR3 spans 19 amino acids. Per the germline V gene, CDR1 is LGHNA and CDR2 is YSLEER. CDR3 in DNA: TGCGCCAGCAGCCTTTTTTTTTACGCCCAGGGGATCGGCACAGATACGCAGTATTTT. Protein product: CASSLFFYAQGIGTDTQYF.

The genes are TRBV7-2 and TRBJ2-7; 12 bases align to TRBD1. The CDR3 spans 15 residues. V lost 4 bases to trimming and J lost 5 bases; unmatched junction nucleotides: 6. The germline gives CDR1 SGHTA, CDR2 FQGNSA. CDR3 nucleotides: TGTGCCAGCAGCTCGACGGGACAGGGGGCCCACGAGCAGTACTTC. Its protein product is CASSSTGQGAHEQYF. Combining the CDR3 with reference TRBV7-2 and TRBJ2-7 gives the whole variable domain GAGVSQSPSNKVTEKGKDVELRCDPISGHTALYWYRQSLGQGLEFLIYFQGNSAPDKSGLPSDRFSAERTGGSVSTLTIQRTQQEDSAVYLCASSSTGQGAHEQYFGPGTRLTVT.

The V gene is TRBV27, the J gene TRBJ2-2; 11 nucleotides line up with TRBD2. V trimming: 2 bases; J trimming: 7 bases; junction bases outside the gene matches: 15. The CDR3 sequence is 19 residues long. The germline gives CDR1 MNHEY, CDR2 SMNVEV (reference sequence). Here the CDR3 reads CASSLIAETSGSKSGELFF. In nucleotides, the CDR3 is TGTGCCAGCAGTTTAATTGCGGAAACTAGCGGGAGTAAGAGCGGGGAGCTGTTTTTT.

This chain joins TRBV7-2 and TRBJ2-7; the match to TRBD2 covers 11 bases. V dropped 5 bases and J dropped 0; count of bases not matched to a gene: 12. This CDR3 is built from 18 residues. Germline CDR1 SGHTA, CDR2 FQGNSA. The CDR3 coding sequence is TGTGCCAGCAGCCCTCGGGCTAGCGGGAGGTCTCGCTCCTACGAGCAGTACTTC. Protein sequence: CASSPRASGRSRSYEQYF.

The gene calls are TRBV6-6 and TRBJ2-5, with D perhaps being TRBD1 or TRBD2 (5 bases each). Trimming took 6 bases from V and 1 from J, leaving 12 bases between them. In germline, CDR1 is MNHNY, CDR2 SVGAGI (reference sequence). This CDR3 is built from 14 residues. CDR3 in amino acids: CASSLGTFQETQYF. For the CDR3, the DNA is TGTGCCAGCAGCCTGGGGACCTTCCAAGAGACCCAGTACTTC.

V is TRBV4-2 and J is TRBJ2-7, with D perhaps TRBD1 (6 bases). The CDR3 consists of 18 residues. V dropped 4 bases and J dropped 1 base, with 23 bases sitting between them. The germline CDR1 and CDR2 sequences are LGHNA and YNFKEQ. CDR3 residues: CASSPRRPWTADSYEQYF. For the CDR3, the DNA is TGTGCCAGCAGCCCCAGACGGCCCTGGACAGCTGATTCCTACGAGCAGTACTTC.

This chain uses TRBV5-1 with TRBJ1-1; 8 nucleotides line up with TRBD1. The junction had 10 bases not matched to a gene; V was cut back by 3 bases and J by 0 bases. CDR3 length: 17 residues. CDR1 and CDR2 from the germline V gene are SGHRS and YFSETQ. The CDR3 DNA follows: TGCGCCAGCAGCTCCGGACAGGGAGAGCGAATGAACACTGAAGCTTTCTTT. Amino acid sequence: CASSSGQGERMNTEAFF.

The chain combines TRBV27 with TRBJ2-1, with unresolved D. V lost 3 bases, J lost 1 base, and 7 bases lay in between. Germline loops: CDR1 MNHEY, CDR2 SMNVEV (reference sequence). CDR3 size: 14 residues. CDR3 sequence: CASSLDRSYNEQFF. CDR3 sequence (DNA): TGTGCCAGCAGTTTGGACCGGTCCTACAATGAGCAGTTCTTC.

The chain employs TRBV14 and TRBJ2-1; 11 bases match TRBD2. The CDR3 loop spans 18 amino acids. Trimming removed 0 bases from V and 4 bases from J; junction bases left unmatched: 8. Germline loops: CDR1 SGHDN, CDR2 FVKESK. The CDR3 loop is CASSQELAGAPGYNEQFF. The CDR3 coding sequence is TGTGCCAGCAGCCAAGAACTAGCGGGAGCGCCTGGTTACAATGAGCAGTTCTTC.

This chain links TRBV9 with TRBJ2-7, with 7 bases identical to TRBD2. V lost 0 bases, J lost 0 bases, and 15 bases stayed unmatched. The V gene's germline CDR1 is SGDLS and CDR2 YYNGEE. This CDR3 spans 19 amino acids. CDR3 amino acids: CASSVGLADAGSSSYEQYF. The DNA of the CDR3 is TGTGCCAGCAGCGTAGGTCTAGCGGACGCCGGAAGTAGCTCCTACGAGCAGTACTTC.

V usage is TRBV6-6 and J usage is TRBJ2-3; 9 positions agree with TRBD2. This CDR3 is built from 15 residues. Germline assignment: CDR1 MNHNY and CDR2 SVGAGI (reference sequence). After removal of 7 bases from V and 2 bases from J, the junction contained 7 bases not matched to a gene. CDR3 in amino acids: CASIALAGVTDTQYF. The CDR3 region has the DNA TGTGCCAGCATCGCGTTAGCGGGAGTCACAGATACGCAGTATTTT.

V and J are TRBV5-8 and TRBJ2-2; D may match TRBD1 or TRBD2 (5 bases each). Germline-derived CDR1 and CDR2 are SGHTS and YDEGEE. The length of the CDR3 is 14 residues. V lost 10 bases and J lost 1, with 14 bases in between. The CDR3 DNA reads TGTGCCGGGCCGGGGCCATGGAACACCGGGGAGCTGTTTTTT. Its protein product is CAGPGPWNTGELFF.